The clone carrying this T cell receptor beta chain was seen a handful of times. Its specificity is unknown. A single heparinised draw of approximately 110 mL on average was taken per donor. These data belong to a study of beta chain features in type 1 diabetes. Findings of the study overall: Patients with Type 1 diabetes showed moderately but significantly shorter TCRB CDR3s in all four CD4+ subsets.

Sequencing targeted expressed TCRB transcripts, as all isolated RNA had been reverse transcribed. Sequencing of naive, central memory and regulatory T cell samples gave an average of roughly 4 million reads. The table came from immunoSEQ multiplex PCR; TCRdb's copy has only in-frame clones and leaves some out. The sample yields roughly 220,000 clones, 16% seen once. This sequence was found in a man aged 25-45 years with type 1 diabetes. The material sequenced was naive CD4+ T cells from blood.

CDR3 bases: TGTGCCTGGAGTCCCCTTTGGGGAGAGACCCAGTACTTC. Amino acid sequence: CAWSPLWGETQYF. This chain joins TRBV30 and TRBJ2-5; D remains unclear. The germline CDR1 and CDR2 sequences are GTSNPN and SVGIG (reference sequence). The CDR3 is 13 residues long. With 2 bases removed from V and 4 bases from J, the gap between germline ends came to 11 bases.